The source of this TCR beta chain is a study of blood T cell repertoires in COVID-19. Authors' analysis steps: Reference gene primer amplification yielded estimated nucleated cell counts. Assay used: immunoSEQ multiplex PCR; TCRdb lists only in-frame clones, some missing. The V and J calls and clone size were taken over from that table, and D and trimming were inferred from the DNA. Found here are about 210,000 clones, 80% to 90% of them singletons; the top ten hold around 2.3%. A single count supports this clone. This receptor was taken from a woman in her thirties or forties with active or convalescent COVID-19. The sample was peripheral blood.

This CDR3 reads CASSLVTGGGYTEAFF. The DNA of the CDR3 is TGCGCCAGCAGCTTGGTGACAGGGGGCGGGTATACTGAAGCTTTCTTT. The chain has TRBV5-1 and TRBJ1-1; 10 bases agree with TRBD1. The CDR3 is 16 amino acids. Germline CDR1 and CDR2: SGHRS and YFSETQ. With V trimmed by 0 bases and J by 5 bases, 7 bases remained unmatched.